This T cell receptor beta chain was captured by sequencing in a study of cytomegalovirus exposure and HLA in healthy donors. Germline V CDR1 and CDR2: SEHNR, FQNEAQ (reference sequence). CDR3 length: 17 amino acids. V was clipped by 4 bases and J by 3 bases; unmatched bases: 12. Overall study results and limits: A missense variant in DCLRE1C was later tied to TCR beta V- and J-gene trimming. A later analysis showed that HLA-associated TCR beta chains had undergone more clonal expansion than equally common others.

Both 60 Vbeta primers and 13 Jbeta primers went into the PCR. This table comes from immunoSEQ multiplex PCR, and its TCRdb copy is limited to in-frame clones, with some not included. The table has about 160,000 clones, 80% to 85% seen once; the top ten hold more than 0.75%. A note on this clone: The antigen is undetermined.

The V gene is TRBV7-9, the J gene TRBJ2-1; the match to TRBD2 covers 7 bases. Input material: PBMCs. This sequence originates from a girl aged 2-10 years in good health and CMV-seropositive. The CDR3 here is CASSSKRDPILYNEQFF. The CDR3 DNA sequence: TGTGCCAGCAGCTCGAAGCGGGACCCCATCCTCTACAATGAGCAGTTCTTC.